The 27 T cell receptor beta chains in this list originate from one sample, sequenced in a study of molecular identifiers for immune sequencing clone quantification (dated by TCRdb to the late 2010s). Library creation used PCR. Sequenced on an Illumina HiSeq 4000. TCRdb reprocessed the public reads (quality trimming at Q25 with fastp, clone calling with MiXCR) and kept in-frame beta chains. One record per CDR3 amino acid sequence lists the most common genes and DNA. For this sample there are under 650,000 distinct CDR3 sequences; roughly 21% appear just once. Of the sample, roughly 0.83% is held by the ten largest clones. Sequenced input: naive CD8+ T cells from blood, with Jurkat cell RNA spiked in. Reading the label with the study, this specimen's cell subset or site is: FACS-sorted CD8+CD4-CCR7+CD45RA+ naive T cells. Receptor source: a human donor in good health. Some libraries in this study had Jurkat cell RNA spiked in.

A word on this clonotype: A read error may explain this, as a much larger clone is one base away. Without the conserved terminal phenylalanine or tryptophan, this CDR3 likely stems from a read error. The V and J genes are TRBV11-2 and TRBJ2-5; D is ambiguous. V gave up 2 bases and J gave up 1 base, with 8 bases separating them. The CDR3 runs to 14 residues. CDR1 is SGHAT and CDR2 is FQNNGV in the germline V gene. This CDR3 reads CASSLWAGQETQYL. In DNA form, the CDR3 reads TGTGCCAGCAGCTTATGGGCAGGCCAAGAGACCCAGTACCTC.

This clonotype occurred many times. The chain has TRBV5-1 and TRBJ2-3; the D call may be TRBD1 or TRBD2 (5 bases each). This CDR3 region has 15 residues. V shed 3 bases and J shed 1 base, with 12 bases lying between them. The germline gives CDR1 SGHRS, CDR2 YFSETQ. Written as DNA, the CDR3 is TGCGCCAGCAGCTCTCTATTGGGGGGCACAGATACGCAGTATTTT. Amino acid sequence: CASSSLLGGTDTQYF.

This clonotype appeared a few times. The chain is built from TRBV27 and TRBJ2-1; TRBD2 aligns across 7 bases. Germline CDR1 and CDR2: MNHEY and SMNVEV (reference sequence). Trimming cost V 2 bases and J 1 base; bases outside gene matches: 8. The CDR3 is made up of 17 amino acids. CDR3 protein: CASSLTPASGSYNEQFF. CDR3 bases: TGTGCCAGCAGTTTAACACCCGCTAGCGGTTCCTACAATGAGCAGTTCTTC.

This chain links TRBV4-3 with TRBJ1-1; no clear D gene. Germline assignment: CDR1 LGHNA and CDR2 YSLEER. The CDR3 covers 15 residues. V lost 0 bases and J 3 bases, leaving 11 bases between the germline ends. CDR3 DNA sequence: TGCGCCAGCAGCCAAGATACATCGGCGTACACTGAAGCTTTCTTT. Amino acid sequence: CASSQDTSAYTEAFF.

The chain carries TRBV4-3 and TRBJ2-7; 7 bases match TRBD1. This CDR3 region has 13 residues. CDR1 LGHNA and CDR2 YSLEER come from the germline V gene. J gave up 9 bases and V 4 bases, and 9 bases lay outside the gene matches. The chain's CDR3 is CASSPDRAHGQYF. The CDR3 DNA follows: TGCGCCAGCAGCCCCGACAGGGCTCACGGGCAGTACTTC.

As for this clonotype: This may arise from a read error, as a much more abundant clone is one base away. The chain employs TRBV28 and TRBJ1-2; 7 bases map to TRBD1. CDR1 is MDHEN, CDR2 SYDVKM, per germline. The CDR3 is made up of 16 amino acids. DNA of the CDR3: TGTGCCGGCAGCACTCCGGGACAGACGCCTAACTATGGCTACACCTTC. Residues: CAGSTPGQTPNYGYTF.

This clonotype was counted ten times or more. This chain links TRBV19 with TRBJ2-1, with D perhaps TRBD1 (6 bases). The CDR3 is 15 residues long. Germline-derived CDR1 and CDR2 are LNHDA and SQIVND (reference sequence). V was clipped by 7 bases and J by 0 bases, with 13 bases between them. CDR3 sequence reads: CASINRDNSYNEQFF. As DNA, the CDR3 is TGTGCCAGTATTAACCGGGACAACTCCTACAATGAGCAGTTCTTC.

Notes on this clonotype: Mismatch with germline at one junction end may stem from a read error. The J gene is TRBJ2-3, the V gene TRBV7-6, with 11 bases identical to TRBD2. The CDR3 spans 15 residues. Germline V CDR1 and CDR2: SGHVS, FNYEAQ. CDR3 amino acids: CAGSPTSGRADTQYF. The CDR3 DNA reads as TGTGCCGGCAGCCCCACTAGCGGGAGAGCGGATACGCAGTATTTT.

This clonotype was counted a few times. The chain carries TRBV18 and TRBJ2-2; D is undetermined. V was pared by 2 bases and J by 4 bases, with 17 bases between. This CDR3 contains 17 residues. The germline V gene encodes CDR1 KGHSH and CDR2 LQKENI. The CDR3 loop reads CASSPSLSAALTGELFF. CDR3 DNA: TGTGCCAGCTCACCAAGTTTATCGGCAGCGCTCACCGGGGAGCTGTTTTTT.

The sample holds many counts of this clonotype. This rearrangement joins TRBV4-1 to TRBJ1-2; a weak D match, TRBD1 (6 bases). The germline gives CDR1 MGHRA, CDR2 YSYEKL. Trimming removed 3 bases at V and 3 bases at J, with 8 bases between. CDR3 length: 13 residues. The CDR3: CASSQDSYYGYTF. The DNA for the CDR3 is TGCGCCAGCAGCCAGGACAGCTACTATGGCTACACCTTC.

This clonotype has ten or more counts. The rearrangement uses TRBV25-1 and TRBJ2-1, with 7 bases fitting TRBD2. The CDR3 consists of 14 residues. Germline CDR1 and CDR2: MGHDK and SYGVNS. V lost 6 bases and J lost 4; bases outside the gene matches: 6. The CDR3 DNA sequence: TGTGCCAGCAGGCTTAGCGGGTCGTACAATGAGCAGTTCTTC. The encoded protein is CASRLSGSYNEQFF.

This chain joins TRBV7-9 and TRBJ2-1; the match to TRBD2 covers 8 bases. Germline V lookup: CDR1 SEHNR, CDR2 FQNEAQ (reference sequence). Trimming removed 3 bases from V and 7 bases from J; junction bases left unmatched: 11. This CDR3 spans 16 amino acids. The chain's CDR3 is CASSFTGTRGTNEQFF. The CDR3 DNA reads as TGTGCCAGCAGCTTCACCGGGACTAGGGGGACTAATGAGCAGTTCTTC.

Turning to this clonotype: The CDR3 end shows no conserved phenylalanine or tryptophan, and so a read error is likely. This chain connects TRBV12-3 or TRBV12-4 to TRBJ1-3; D remains ambiguous. The CDR3 totals 16 residues. CDR3 protein: CASSFGGKLSGNTIYS. In nucleotides, the CDR3 is TGTGCCAGCAGTTTCGGCGGAAAACTCTCTGGGAACACCATATATTCT.

This clonotype was found many times. The chain joins TRBV6-2 or TRBV6-3 to TRBJ1-1; D gene unclear. Germline values: CDR1 MNHEY, CDR2 SVGEGT. V was shortened by 0 bases and J by 11 bases, with 10 bases between the two germline ends. This CDR3 is 12 amino acids long. CDR3 DNA sequence: TGTGCCAGCAGTTACTCAGCGGTTGGGGCTTTCTTT. It translates to CASSYSAVGAFF.

A remark on this clonotype: A much larger clone differs by one base, so this may be a read error. A read error is likely, as this CDR3 ends without the conserved phenylalanine or tryptophan. The chain combines TRBV10-2 with TRBJ1-1; tentative D call: TRBD1 (5 bases). From germline, CDR1 is WSHSY and CDR2 SAAADI. V lost 2 bases and J lost 4, with 14 bases in between. The CDR3 consists of 15 residues. The CDR3 coding sequence is TGCGCCAGCAGTGAGCCGGGCCATGGGGGCACTGAAGCTTTCTCT. It is translated as CASSEPGHGGTEAFS.

This clonotype was recorded many times. The chain links TRBV2 to TRBJ1-2; maybe TRBD1 (5 bases). The CDR3 covers 13 residues. Germline V gene sequence: CDR1 SNHLY, CDR2 FYNNEI. V was pared by 7 bases and J by 7 bases, with 16 bases between. The CDR3 loop is CASISPGYAGYTF. CDR3 DNA: TGTGCCAGCATCTCCCCAGGGTACGCTGGCTACACCTTC.

This clonotype was observed many times. The chain couples TRBV5-1 to TRBJ2-3; D possibly matches TRBD1 or TRBD2 (5 bases each). Germline values: CDR1 SGHRS, CDR2 YFSETQ. The CDR3 loop spans 14 amino acids. The V and J ends lost 4 bases and 5 bases respectively, with 14 bases between them. CDR3 coding DNA: TGCGCCAGCAGCCGCAGTGGGGACCTAGATACGCAGTATTTT. It is translated as CASSRSGDLDTQYF.

This clonotype was picked up many times. The chain joins TRBV7-9 to TRBJ1-5; D uncertain. V was pared by 1 base and J by 2 bases, with 9 bases between. The CDR3 spans 15 residues. Germline assignment: CDR1 SEHNR and CDR2 FQNEAQ (reference sequence). The CDR3 DNA reads TGTGCCAGCAGCTTAGGAGGAATGGGCAATCAGCCCCAGCATTTT. Translated, it gives CASSLGGMGNQPQHF.

This clonotype was seen at least ten times. A junction end diverges from the germline sequence, so it may reflect a read error. The chain employs TRBV5-1 and TRBJ2-7; D unresolved. The V gene's germline CDR1 is SGHRS and CDR2 YFSETQ. This CDR3 spans 13 amino acids. The CDR3 protein is CASRLAEPYEQYF. The CDR3 nucleotides read TGCGCCAGCAGGTTGGCGGAACCCTACGAGCAGTACTTC.

About this clonotype: The junction does not match germline at one end; this may be a read error. V usage is TRBV7-6 and J usage is TRBJ1-1; no clear D. CDR1 is SGHVS, CDR2 FNYEAQ, per germline. This CDR3 has 18 amino acids. CDR3 nucleotides: TGTGCCAGCAGCTTAGCGATGGCCGGGGAGGGCATGAACACTGGAGCTTTCTTT. Its translation is CASSLAMAGEGMNTGAFF. Complete variable domain (other parts from reference TRBV7-6 and TRBJ1-1): GAGVSQSPRYKVTKRGQDVALRCDPISGHVSLYWYRQALGQGPEFLTYFNYEAQQDKSGLPNDRFSAERPEGSISTLTIQRTEQRDSAMYRCASSLAMAGEGMNTGAFFGQGTRLTVV.

This clonotype was detected many times. This chain connects TRBV12-3 or TRBV12-4 to TRBJ2-1, with TRBD1 identical over 7 bases. With 6 bases clipped from V and 4 bases from J, the junction kept 9 bases outside the gene matches. This CDR3 is built from 15 residues. The CDR3 nucleotides read TGTGCCAGCAGAGACCGGACAGGCCCTTACAATGAGCAGTTCTTC. It translates to CASRDRTGPYNEQFF.

Ten or more counts support this clonotype. The rearrangement uses TRBV12-3 or TRBV12-4 and TRBJ2-5; no definite D call. There are 12 residues in the CDR3. V gave up 3 bases and J gave up 3 bases, with 5 bases separating them. The CDR3 nucleotides are TGTGCCAGCAGTTTTGTGGAAGAGACCCAGTACTTC. Its translation: CASSFVEETQYF.

There are a few counts of this clonotype. The CDR3 coding sequence is TGCGCCAGCAGCCAAGATCGTCAACTAGCCTACGAGCAGTACTTC. It codes for CASSQDRQLAYEQYF. V and J are TRBV4-1 and TRBJ2-7; D is perhaps TRBD2 (5 bases). The germline V gene encodes CDR1 MGHRA and CDR2 YSYEKL. V was cut by 0 bases and J by 2 bases, with 11 bases left in between. This CDR3 spans 15 amino acids.

The chain employs TRBV30 and TRBJ2-1; 14 nucleotides line up with TRBD2. V shed 0 bases and J 13 bases; nucleotides not matched to a gene: 17. The CDR3 contains 18 residues. The germline V gene has CDR1 GTSNPN and CDR2 SVGIG (reference sequence). The CDR3 nucleotides are TGTGCCTGGAGTGTCTGGGAAGGGACTAGCGGGAGACAAGAGACCCAGTTCTTC. It specifies CAWSVWEGTSGRQETQFF.

Details on this clonotype: Being one base from a much bigger clone, this may be a read error. The V gene is TRBV20-1, the J gene TRBJ2-7, with 11 bases identical to TRBD2. The CDR3 runs 15 residues. Germline loops: CDR1 DFQATT, CDR2 SNEGSKA (reference sequence). The CDR3 DNA reads as TGCAGTGCTAGTGCGGGACTAGCGGCTTCCTACGGGCAGTACTTC. Its protein is CSASAGLAASYGQYF.

In regard to this clonotype: This may come from a read error, since a much larger clone is one base off. The chain recombines TRBV7-9 with TRBJ2-2; possible D gene TRBD1, 6 bases. This CDR3 is 15 amino acids long. Looked up from germline, CDR1 is SEHNR and CDR2 is FQNEAQ (reference sequence). The CDR3 DNA reads as TGTGCCAGCAGCTTAGTCGCAGGGGTCACCGTGGAGCTGTTTTTT. Translated, it gives CASSLVAGVTVELFF.

The chain combines TRBV7-9 with TRBJ1-1; possibly TRBD1 for D (6 bases). The CDR3 is 12 amino acids. The V end lost 5 bases, the J end lost 8 bases, and 12 bases lay between the germline ends. Germline loops: CDR1 SEHNR, CDR2 FQNEAQ (reference sequence). For the CDR3, the DNA is TGTGCCAGCAGCCTGGGGACAATCGAAGCTTTCTTT. It specifies CASSLGTIEAFF. Drawing the rest from reference TRBV7-9 and TRBJ1-1, the complete variable domain is DTGVSQNPRHKITKRGQNVTFRCDPISEHNRLYWYRQTLGQGPEFLTYFQNEAQLEKSRLLSDRFSAERPKGSFSTLEIQRTEQGDSAMYLCASSLGTIEAFFGQGTRLTVV.